A single sample gave rise to the 26 T cell receptor beta chains below, sequenced in a study of blood T cell repertoires in COVID-19. Only in-frame clones appear in the TCRdb table, and some are missing; sequencing was by immunoSEQ multiplex PCR. The sample consists of 350,000 to 500,000 clones, more than 70% of them appearing once. Material for sequencing was PBMCs or T cells enriched from blood (not recorded which). The receptors come from a woman aged 18-29 years who had been exposed to COVID-19.

This chain links TRBV10-2 with TRBJ1-5; 7 positions match TRBD1. CDR1 is WSHSY, CDR2 SAAADI, per germline. The CDR3 runs to 15 residues. V lost 4 bases to trimming and J lost 2 bases; unmatched junction nucleotides: 5. CDR3 region: CASSAGQVGNQPQHF. CDR3 nucleotides: TGCGCCAGCAGTGCTGGACAGGTTGGCAATCAGCCCCAGCATTTT.

The V call is TRBV24-1, the J call TRBJ2-1; D perhaps matches TRBD1 (6 bases). CDR1 is KGHDR, CDR2 SFDVKD, per germline. The V end lost 4 bases, the J end lost 4 bases, and 13 bases lay between the germline ends. CDR3 length: 15 amino acids. The DNA of the CDR3 is TGTGCCACCAGTGAACCTGGGACAATTTACAATGAGCAGTTCTTC. This gives the protein CATSEPGTIYNEQFF.

In this sample, this clone turned up once. The rearrangement links TRBV23-1 to TRBJ2-3, with TRBD2 matching over 10 bases. TRBV23-1 is annotated as an ORF whose role is uncertain. The CDR3 loop spans 19 amino acids. V lost 7 bases to trimming and J lost 4 bases; unmatched junction nucleotides: 20. CDR3 in DNA: TGCGCCAGCACCTCAGGTCCCTCCTTTAGCGGGAGGACGGCAGATACGCAGTATTTT. Translated: CASTSGPSFSGRTADTQYF.

The chain joins TRBV18 to TRBJ2-7, with D hard to call. The CDR3 has 14 amino acids. The V gene lost 6 bases and the J gene lost 0 bases, with 12 bases spanning the gap. Germline CDR1 reads KGHSH; CDR2 reads LQKENI. The CDR3 loop is CASSPGVTSYEQYF. The CDR3 nucleotides are TGTGCCAGCTCCCCTGGAGTTACCTCCTACGAGCAGTACTTC.

The chain recombines TRBV6-5 with TRBJ2-4; 10 nucleotides agree with TRBD2. The junction had 5 bases not matched to a gene; V was cut back by 8 bases and J by 1 base. Per the germline V gene, CDR1 is MNHEY and CDR2 is SVGAGI. The CDR3 has 15 amino acids. The CDR3 coding sequence is TGTGCCAGCGGGCAAGCGGGGGGGGCCAAAAACATTCAGTACTTC. Encoded protein: CASGQAGGAKNIQYF.

This clone was found a few times. The chain combines TRBV7-2 with TRBJ1-5; no definite D call. Trimming cost V 6 bases and J 0 bases, with 9 bases left between them. Germline CDR1 and CDR2: SGHTA and FQGNSA. CDR3 length equals 14 residues. The chain's CDR3 is CASSYSYSNQPQHF. In nucleotides, the CDR3 is TGTGCCAGCAGTTATAGTTATAGCAATCAGCCCCAGCATTTT. Full variable domain (remainder filled in from reference TRBV7-2 and TRBJ1-5): GAGVSQSPSNKVTEKGKDVELRCDPISGHTALYWYRQSLGQGLEFLIYFQGNSAPDKSGLPSDRFSAERTGGSVSTLTIQRTQQEDSAVYLCASSYSYSNQPQHFGDGTRLSIL.

This chain links TRBV30 with TRBJ2-2, with 9 bases that match TRBD2. CDR1 and CDR2 (germline): GTSNPN, SVGIG (reference sequence). The CDR3 length is 19 residues. Germline trimming cut 0 bases from V and 3 bases from J; bases unmatched to any gene: 14. DNA of the CDR3: TGTGCCTGGAGTGTACTCCCCCTCCAGCGGGGGGTTCACACCGGGGAGCTGTTTTTT. Its protein is CAWSVLPLQRGVHTGELFF. Supplemented by reference TRBV30 and TRBJ2-2, the full variable domain reads SQTIHQWPATLVQPVGSPLSLECTVEGTSNPNLYWYRQAAGRGLQLLFYSVGIGQISSEVPQNLSASRPQDRQFILSSKKLLLSDSGFYLCAWSVLPLQRGVHTGELFFGEGSRLTVL.

In this sample, this clone turned up a few times. The rearrangement uses TRBV6-1 and TRBJ2-7; 7 bases are shared with TRBD1. Germline CDR1 reads MNHNS; CDR2 reads SASEGT. With 2 bases clipped from V and 3 bases from J, the junction kept 7 bases outside the gene matches. The length of the CDR3 is 15 residues. The CDR3 protein is CASSEKTGLGYEQYF. The CDR3, as DNA: TGTGCCAGCAGTGAAAAGACAGGGTTAGGCTACGAGCAGTACTTC.

The chain combines TRBV18 with TRBJ1-6, with D possibly being TRBD1 (5 bases). CDR1 is KGHSH, CDR2 LQKENI, per germline. Trimming removed 4 bases from V and 5 bases from J, with 9 bases in between. The length of the CDR3 is 14 residues. The CDR3 nucleotides read TGTGCCAGCTCACAAGACAGTAATAATTCACCCCTCCACTTT. This gives the protein CASSQDSNNSPLHF. Full variable domain (remainder filled in from reference TRBV18 and TRBJ1-6): NAGVMQNPRHLVRRRGQEARLRCSPMKGHSHVYWYRQLPEEGLKFMVYLQKENIIDESGMPKERFSAEFPKEGPSILRIQQVVRGDSAAYFCASSQDSNNSPLHFGNGTRLTVT.

The sample holds one count of this clone. The chain is built from TRBV27 and TRBJ2-7; 9 nucleotides match TRBD2. Germline V gene data show CDR1 as MNHEY and CDR2 as SMNVEV (reference sequence). Losses at the gene ends were 5 bases for V and 3 bases for J; bases not matched to a gene: 8. There are 15 residues in the CDR3. CDR3 loop: CASSTGTSFNYEQYF. DNA of the CDR3: TGTGCCAGCAGTACCGGGACTAGCTTCAACTACGAGCAGTACTTC.

V usage is TRBV13 and J usage is TRBJ1-2; 9 bases are a match to TRBD1. The CDR3 totals 15 residues. Unmatched junction bases numbered 8, after V lost 5 bases and J lost 4 bases. Germline V gives CDR1 PRHDT, CDR2 FYEKMQ (reference sequence). For the CDR3, the DNA is TGTGCCAGCAGCCCGGACAGGGGCGACCGCTATGGCTACACCTTC. Translated, it gives CASSPDRGDRYGYTF.

The CDR3 DNA reads as TGTGCCAGCAGCCGTCCAACGAGGGGGTCGAACACTGAAGCTTTCTTT. As protein: CASSRPTRGSNTEAFF. V usage is TRBV7-8 and J usage is TRBJ1-1; D perhaps matches TRBD1 (6 bases). Germline V gene sequence: CDR1 SGHVS, CDR2 FQNEAQ. The CDR3 is made up of 16 amino acids. Trimming removed 5 bases from V and 1 base from J, with 17 bases in between.

This chain joins TRBV12-2 and TRBJ2-3; no DNA check was done on the table's D call, TRBD2. TRBV12-2 corresponds to a pseudogene. This CDR3 has 18 residues. The CDR3 protein is CASRLIGGGARMTDTQYF. The CDR3 DNA reads TGTGCAAGTCGCTTAATAGGCGGGGGGGCTCGTATGACAGATACGCAGTATTTT.

This chain joins TRBV18 and TRBJ1-2; 7 positions match TRBD1. CDR1 and CDR2 from the germline V gene are KGHSH and LQKENI. The ends lost 3 bases at V and 4 bases at J; junction bases unmatched: 11. CDR3 size: 16 residues. The CDR3 DNA reads TGTGCCAGCTCACCCCGCTTGGCAGGGGGTTCCTATGGCTACACCTTC. Translating gives CASSPRLAGGSYGYTF.

This clone appeared a single time. The chain joins TRBV4-1 to TRBJ2-1, with D possibly matching TRBD2 (6 bases). CDR3 length: 14 residues. The V gene's germline CDR1 is MGHRA and CDR2 YSYEKL. Trimming took off 6 bases at V and 9 bases at J, with 18 bases between the two ends. The CDR3 is CASRDNFGGLEQFF. DNA of the CDR3: TGCGCCAGCAGAGATAACTTCGGGGGACTTGAGCAGTTCTTC.

The chain carries TRBV19 and TRBJ1-5; D might be TRBD1 (6 bases). The CDR3 consists of 16 residues. Germline V gives CDR1 LNHDA, CDR2 SQIVND (reference sequence). Trimming removed 5 bases from V and 1 base from J, with 15 bases in between. CDR3 sequence: CASSRFGQGSNQPQHF. CDR3 bases: TGTGCCAGTAGTCGTTTTGGGCAGGGGAGCAATCAGCCCCAGCATTTT. The variable domain in full, completed from reference TRBV19 and TRBJ1-5, reads DGGITQSPKYLFRKEGQNVTLSCEQNLNHDAMYWYRQDPGQGLRLIYYSQIVNDFQKGDIAEGYSVSREKKESFPLTVTSAQKNPTAFYLCASSRFGQGSNQPQHFGDGTRLSIL.

This chain uses TRBV30 with TRBJ1-5, with 9 bases identical to TRBD1. The CDR3 has 15 amino acids. Germline values: CDR1 GTSNPN, CDR2 SVGIG (reference sequence). V shed 1 base and J 5 bases; nucleotides not matched to a gene: 6. DNA for the CDR3: TGTGCCTGGAGTGCCGGGACAGGGTTGCATCAGCCCCAGCATTTT. It is translated as CAWSAGTGLHQPQHF.

The V and J genes are TRBV10-2 and TRBJ2-5; 7 bases line up with TRBD1. The CDR3 has 14 amino acids. Trimming took 7 bases from V and 4 from J; bases not matched to a gene: 9. Looked up from germline, CDR1 is WSHSY and CDR2 is SAAADI. CDR3 bases: TGCGCCAGCACAGGACAGGCTACTGGAGAGACCCAGTACTTC. Translated: CASTGQATGETQYF.

V is TRBV20-1 and J is TRBJ2-7; the D is unclear. The germline V gene has CDR1 DFQATT and CDR2 SNEGSKA (reference sequence). Between the trimmed V and J ends, which lost 5 bases and 2 bases, there was a span of 4 bases. The CDR3 contains 10 residues. The CDR3 spells CSAGTYEQYF. The CDR3 region has the DNA TGCAGTGCTGGCACCTACGAGCAGTACTTC.

V gene TRBV7-2 combines with J gene TRBJ2-3; 10 bases map to TRBD2. CDR3 length: 17 residues. Per the germline V gene, CDR1 is SGHTA and CDR2 is FQGNSA. J was trimmed by 4 bases and V by 1 base; bases with no gene match: 8. The CDR3 sequence: CASSLGSAGGPSDTQYF. The CDR3 DNA reads TGTGCCAGCAGCTTAGGGTCAGCGGGAGGGCCCTCAGATACGCAGTATTTT.

V usage is TRBV9 and J usage is TRBJ1-4, with TRBD1 matching 7 bases. After removal of 3 bases from V and 7 bases from J, the junction contained 6 bases not matched to a gene. This CDR3 has 14 amino acids. The germline CDR1 and CDR2 sequences are SGDLS and YYNGEE. The DNA for the CDR3 is TGTGCCAGCAGCGAGTCCGGGACAGCTGAAAAACTGTTTTTT. Amino acids: CASSESGTAEKLFF.

The chain uses TRBV28 and TRBJ2-3; D perhaps matches TRBD1 (5 bases). The germline gives CDR1 MDHEN, CDR2 SYDVKM. The CDR3 covers 16 residues. Trimming took off 1 base at V and 1 base at J, with 12 bases between the two ends. The CDR3 DNA sequence: TGTGCCAGCAGTTTATCCGTTGGGGCGGGCACAGATACGCAGTATTTT. Amino acid sequence: CASSLSVGAGTDTQYF.

The chain carries TRBV6-2 or TRBV6-3 and TRBJ1-3; TRBD1 matches 7 bases. The ends lost 5 bases at V and 3 bases at J; junction bases unmatched: 4. Germline CDR1 MNHEY, CDR2 SVGEGT. This CDR3 is 14 amino acids long. The CDR3, as DNA: TGTGCCAGCAGTCGGGGACAGCTTGGAAACACCATATATTTT. Translation gives CASSRGQLGNTIYF.

This chain joins TRBV6-2 or TRBV6-3 and TRBJ1-1; maybe TRBD1 (5 bases). Germline loops: CDR1 MNHEY, CDR2 SVGEGT. V was pared by 0 bases and J by 4 bases, with 9 bases between. The CDR3 runs 14 residues. The CDR3 coding sequence is TGTGCCAGCAGTTACTCCGGGACTTCCACTGAAGCTTTCTTT. Its translation is CASSYSGTSTEAFF.

This chain links TRBV5-1 with TRBJ1-1; 9 bases agree with TRBD1. CDR1 is SGHRS, CDR2 YFSETQ, per germline. The CDR3 totals 15 residues. V lost 4 bases and J lost 4; bases outside the gene matches: 8. For the CDR3, the DNA is TGCGCCAGCAGCACGGGACAGGGTGGTGGCACTGAAGCTTTCTTT. This encodes CASSTGQGGGTEAFF.

This clone was seen a handful of times. The chain carries TRBV5-1 and TRBJ1-4, with a weak D call TRBD1 (5 bases). CDR1 and CDR2 from the germline V gene are SGHRS and YFSETQ. V was trimmed by 0 bases and J by 5 bases, leaving 11 bases between them. The CDR3 extends over 15 amino acids. DNA for the CDR3: TGCGCCAGCAGCTTGGTGGCAGGGAGGAATGAAAAACTGTTTTTT. Translated: CASSLVAGRNEKLFF.